The 18 T cell receptor beta chains below all came from one sample that was sequenced in a study of cytomegalovirus exposure and HLA in healthy donors. Use of 60 Vbeta and 13 Jbeta primers characterized the PCR. Clones were sequenced by immunoSEQ multiplex PCR, and TCRdb holds only the in-frame ones, with some missing. The sample holds about 200,000 clones, approximately 78% seen once. Sequencing was done on a sample of PBMCs. The receptor source for this set is a male donor in good health and CMV-seronegative.

The chain employs TRBV5-4 and TRBJ1-2; tentative D call: TRBD1 (6 bases). Germline CDR1 is SGHNT and CDR2 is YYREEE (reference sequence). Between the trimmed V and J ends, which lost 4 bases and 7 bases, there was a span of 23 bases. CDR3 length equals 16 residues. CDR3 sequence (DNA): TGTGCCAGCAGCAACCTTCTCGGCGGGGGCGCTACTGGCTACACCTTC. It translates to CASSNLLGGGATGYTF.

The chain employs TRBV4-1 and TRBJ2-7; TRBD1 is a possible D gene (6 bases). CDR3 length: 16 residues. CDR1 is MGHRA and CDR2 is YSYEKL in the germline V gene. The V end lost 0 bases, the J end lost 0 bases, and 12 bases lay between the germline ends. The CDR3 bases are TGCGCCAGCAGCCAAGAATGGGCAGGGGTCTCCTACGAGCAGTACTTC. Amino acids: CASSQEWAGVSYEQYF.

The J gene is TRBJ1-3, the V gene TRBV2; tentative D call: TRBD1 (6 bases). The CDR3 runs 15 residues. The V and J ends lost 2 bases and 0 bases respectively, with 8 bases between them. Germline V CDR1 and CDR2: SNHLY, FYNNEI. The CDR3 nucleotides are TGTGCCAGCAGTGAACGGGACAACTCTGGAAACACCATATATTTT. Amino acid sequence: CASSERDNSGNTIYF.

This sequence joins TRBV19 and TRBJ1-2; no clear D. The CDR3 is made up of 12 amino acids. Germline CDR1 is LNHDA and CDR2 is SQIVND (reference sequence). Trimming took off 1 base at V and 7 bases at J, with 7 bases between the two ends. The chain's CDR3 is CASSIGILGYTF. In DNA, the CDR3 is TGTGCCAGTAGTATAGGTATCCTTGGCTACACCTTC.

The chain is built from TRBV10-3 and TRBJ1-5; 8 positions agree with TRBD1. CDR1 is ENHRY and CDR2 is SYGVKD in the germline V gene. The CDR3 is 15 amino acids. The J segment lost 10 bases and the V segment lost 0 bases, leaving 8 bases of the junction unmatched. This CDR3 is CAISESATGVTPQHF. CDR3 in DNA: TGTGCCATCAGTGAGTCGGCGACAGGGGTCACCCCCCAGCATTTT.

DNA of the CDR3: TGTGCCAGTTTCGGGGGGGACCAGCCCCAGCATTTT. As protein: CASFGGDQPQHF. The V and J genes are TRBV19 and TRBJ1-5; D perhaps matches TRBD1 (5 bases). V lost 8 bases and J 7 bases, leaving 12 bases between the germline ends. The CDR3 contains 12 residues. Germline values: CDR1 LNHDA, CDR2 SQIVND (reference sequence). The full variable domain, rest sourced from reference TRBV19 and TRBJ1-5, is DGGITQSPKYLFRKEGQNVTLSCEQNLNHDAMYWYRQDPGQGLRLIYYSQIVNDFQKGDIAEGYSVSREKKESFPLTVTSAQKNPTAFYLCASFGGDQPQHFGDGTRLSIL.

This chain connects TRBV9 to TRBJ1-2, with 8 bases that match TRBD1. CDR3 length: 15 amino acids. The V and J ends lost 0 bases and 4 bases, in that order; junction bases with no gene match: 5. Germline-derived CDR1 and CDR2 are SGDLS and YYNGEE. Written as DNA, the CDR3 is TGTGCCAGCAGCGTAGGATCAGGGGGCTCCTATGGCTACACCTTC. Residues: CASSVGSGGSYGYTF. Looking up the rest from reference TRBV9 and TRBJ1-2 gives the full variable domain: DSGVTQTPKHLITATGQRVTLRCSPRSGDLSVYWYQQSLDQGLQFLIQYYNGEERAKGNILERFSAQQFPDLHSELNLSSLELGDSALYFCASSVGSGGSYGYTFGSGTRLTVV.

The rearrangement links TRBV5-1 to TRBJ2-3; 10 bases align to TRBD1. CDR3 length: 20 residues. Per the germline V gene, CDR1 is SGHRS and CDR2 is YFSETQ. The junction had 19 bases not matched to a gene; V was cut back by 4 bases and J by 2 bases. CDR3 region: CASSPRQGARLAPFTDTQYF. In DNA form, the CDR3 reads TGCGCCAGCAGCCCACGACAGGGGGCTCGGCTAGCCCCCTTCACAGATACGCAGTATTTT.

V gene TRBV15 combines with J gene TRBJ1-2; D might be TRBD1 (6 bases). V lost 3 bases and J 5 bases, leaving 13 bases between the germline ends. The V gene's germline CDR1 is LNHNV and CDR2 YYDKDF (reference sequence). There are 14 residues in the CDR3. CDR3 protein: CATSRASTGYGYTF. Here the CDR3 DNA reads TGTGCCACCAGCAGGGCATCGACAGGATATGGCTACACCTTC.

The CDR3 region has the DNA TGTGCCAGCAGCTTAGAGTTGGCAGAGGATCAGCCCCAGCATTTT. As protein: CASSLELAEDQPQHF. V usage is TRBV11-2 and J usage is TRBJ1-5; D unclear. The ends were cut back, 0 bases at V and 5 bases at J, with 11 bases in the middle. Per the germline V gene, CDR1 is SGHAT and CDR2 is FQNNGV. CDR3 length equals 15 residues.

This clone has only a few counts. The rearrangement joins TRBV5-6 to TRBJ1-3; weak D call: TRBD1 (6 bases). Trimming shortened V by 2 bases and J by 1 base, and 10 bases separated the two germline ends. Looked up from germline, CDR1 is SGHDT and CDR2 is YYEEEE. This CDR3 is 15 amino acids long. CDR3 DNA sequence: TGTGCCAGCAGCTTTGACAGGCGATCTGGAAACACCATATATTTT. Protein product: CASSFDRRSGNTIYF. Full variable domain (outside the CDR3, taken from reference TRBV5-6 and TRBJ1-3): DAGVTQSPTHLIKTRGQQVTLRCSPKSGHDTVSWYQQALGQGPQFIFQYYEEEERQRGNFPDRFSGHQFPNYSSELNVNALLLGDSALYLCASSFDRRSGNTIYFGEGSWLTVV.

The sample holds a few counts of this clone. CDR3 amino acids: CASSFQGAGDTEAFF. The CDR3 bases are TGTGCCAGCAGCTTCCAGGGGGCCGGGGACACTGAAGCTTTCTTT. This sequence joins TRBV13 and TRBJ1-1; 8 nucleotides agree with TRBD1. CDR3 size: 15 residues. The junction had 6 bases not matched to a gene; V was cut back by 3 bases and J by 3 bases. Germline values: CDR1 PRHDT, CDR2 FYEKMQ (reference sequence).

The genes are TRBV6-5 and TRBJ2-3; 10 positions match TRBD1. The CDR3 consists of 15 residues. From germline, CDR1 is MNHEY and CDR2 SVGAGI. V lost 6 bases and J lost 3; bases outside the gene matches: 6. The CDR3 spells CASRRQGARTDTQYF. Here the CDR3 DNA reads TGTGCCAGCAGACGACAGGGGGCGCGGACAGATACGCAGTATTTT.

V gene TRBV7-7 combines with J gene TRBJ2-6; 7 bases map to TRBD1. After removal of 5 bases from V and 4 bases from J, the junction contained 14 bases not matched to a gene. Germline V gene data show CDR1 as SSHAT and CDR2 as FNYEAQ (reference sequence). The CDR3 is 18 residues long. The CDR3 DNA is TGTGCCAGCAGCCCTGCGAGGGGGCGCGAATCCGGGGCCAACGTCCTGACTTTC. Amino acid sequence: CASSPARGRESGANVLTF.

The V and J genes are TRBV29-1 and TRBJ1-3; 8 bases map to TRBD1. V lost 6 bases, J lost 7 bases, and 5 bases stayed unmatched. The V gene's germline CDR1 is SQVTM and CDR2 ANQGSEA. The CDR3 totals 12 residues. The CDR3 DNA reads as TGCAGCGTCCGGACAGGGAAGAACACCATATATTTT. Its translation: CSVRTGKNTIYF.

In this sample, this clone turned up a few times. This chain joins TRBV19 and TRBJ2-3; TRBD2 is a possible D gene (5 bases). Germline CDR1 is LNHDA and CDR2 is SQIVND (reference sequence). The V and J ends lost 4 bases and 6 bases respectively, with 11 bases between them. This CDR3 contains 13 residues. The CDR3 spells CASSSLLGDTQYF. Written as DNA, the CDR3 is TGTGCCAGTAGTAGCCTACTAGGGGATACGCAGTATTTT.

The rearrangement links TRBV19 to TRBJ2-7; TRBD1 matches at 10 bases. Per the germline V gene, CDR1 is LNHDA and CDR2 is SQIVND (reference sequence). This CDR3 region has 15 residues. Trimming at V came to 3 bases and at J to 3 bases, leaving 5 bases not matched to a gene. CDR3 DNA: TGTGCCAGTAGTATGACGGACAGGGGGGGCTACGAGCAGTACTTC. Translation gives CASSMTDRGGYEQYF. Drawing the rest from reference TRBV19 and TRBJ2-7, the complete variable domain is DGGITQSPKYLFRKEGQNVTLSCEQNLNHDAMYWYRQDPGQGLRLIYYSQIVNDFQKGDIAEGYSVSREKKESFPLTVTSAQKNPTAFYLCASSMTDRGGYEQYFGPGTRLTVT.

V usage is TRBV25-1 and J usage is TRBJ2-7, with D perhaps TRBD2 (5 bases). V lost 2 bases and J 6 bases, leaving 20 bases between the germline ends. This CDR3 region has 16 residues. From germline, CDR1 is MGHDK and CDR2 SYGVNS. The CDR3 DNA reads TGTGCCAGCAGTGAAGTGGTTGGGGTAGGGAGTAGCGAGCAGTACTTC. Protein: CASSEVVGVGSSEQYF.